These T cell receptor beta chains were read from a single sample in a study of post-analysis software for immune sequencing data. A single record per CDR3 protein comes from TCRdb applying MiXCR to the PCR reads. The sample has 170,000 or so distinct CDR3 sequences; about 30% are singletons. The specimen sequenced was blood. The origin of the receptors is a girl aged 10 to 17 with multiple sclerosis. CDR3s include the opening cysteine and the closing phenylalanine or tryptophan. D genes are given only for firm matches. Only part of the rows carry a size: once, few, many, or a class if the clone is expanded.

J: TRBJ1-1; length: 13; V: TRBV19; D: .; size: .; DNA: TGTGCCAGCACCCCAACAGTGTTGATTGAAGCTTTCTTT; CDR3: CASTPTVLIEAFF
J: TRBJ2-6; length: 18; V: TRBV6-2/TRBV6-3; D: .; size: many; DNA: TGTGCCAGCAGTTACTCGACTGGGGGGCCCTCTGGGGCCAACGTCCTGACTTTC; CDR3: CASSYSTGGPSGANVLTF
J: TRBJ2-3; length: 14; V: TRBV7-2; D: .; size: many; DNA: TGTGCCAGCAGCTCCGCAGTGAGCACAGATACGCAGTATTTT; CDR3: CASSSAVSTDTQYF
J: TRBJ2-4; length: 15; V: TRBV11-2; D: .; size: few; DNA: TGTGCCAGCAGCCCTCCGGGCTCGGCCAAAAACATTCAGTACTTC; CDR3: CASSPPGSAKNIQYF
J: TRBJ2-4; length: 12; V: TRBV11-2; D: .; size: many; DNA: TGTGCCAGCAGCTTAGTCCCAAACATTCAGTACTTC; CDR3: CASSLVPNIQYF
J: TRBJ2-7; length: 16; V: TRBV3-1; D: TRBD1; size: .; DNA: TGTGCCAGCAGCCGCGGTAGGACAGGGATTTCCTACGAGCAGTACTTC; CDR3: CASSRGRTGISYEQYF
J: TRBJ2-1; length: 13; V: TRBV12-3/TRBV12-4; D: TRBD1; size: once; DNA: TGTGCCAGCAGTTTACCGACAGGGAATGAGCAGTTCTTC; CDR3: CASSLPTGNEQFF
J: TRBJ2-3; length: 12; V: TRBV6-2/TRBV6-3; D: .; size: many; DNA: TGTGCCAGCAGGAGGGAGGGGGCTACGCAGTATTTT; CDR3: CASRREGATQYF
J: TRBJ2-3; length: 13; V: TRBV5-1; D: .; size: once; DNA: TGCGCCAGCAGCCCGGACGGTAGAGATACGCGGTATTTT; CDR3: CASSPDGRDTRYF
J: TRBJ1-1; length: 15; V: TRBV30; D: .; size: .; DNA: TGTGCCTGGAGTGAAATGGGCAGGGAGAACACTGAAGCTTTCTTT; CDR3: CAWSEMGRENTEAFF
J: TRBJ1-2; length: 13; V: TRBV7-9; D: .; size: .; DNA: TGTGCCAGCAGCTTGGTGCAGGGCTATGGCTACACCTTC; CDR3: CASSLVQGYGYTF
J: TRBJ1-5; length: 14; V: TRBV2; D: .; size: .; DNA: TGTGCCACCCAACGATCGGGGAGGGAGCAGCCCCAGCATTTT; CDR3: CATQRSGREQPQHF
J: TRBJ1-4; length: 16; V: TRBV10-3; D: .; size: few; DNA: TGTGCCATCAGTACATCAAAAGGCGTGGAAGAAGAAAAACTGTTTTTT; CDR3: CAISTSKGVEEEKLFF
J: TRBJ2-3; length: 19; V: TRBV20-1; D: TRBD1; size: few; DNA: TGCAGTGCGAAAAAAGGTCGGGACAGGGACCATTCGGTTCGAGATACGCAGTATTTT; CDR3: CSAKKGRDRDHSVRDTQYF
J: TRBJ2-3; length: 14; V: TRBV10-1; D: TRBD1; size: many; DNA: TGCGCCAGCAGTGAAGGACAGGGCGTGGATACGCAGTATTTT; CDR3: CASSEGQGVDTQYF
J: TRBJ2-1; length: 16; V: TRBV19; D: TRBD1; size: .; DNA: TGTGCCAGTAGTACGCTGGGACAGCATAGGGACAATGAGCAGTTCTTC; CDR3: CASSTLGQHRDNEQFF
J: TRBJ1-2; length: 13; V: TRBV20-1; D: .; size: many; DNA: TGCAGTGCTAGACTCCCGGGTCAAGGGGGCTACACCTTC; CDR3: CSARLPGQGGYTF
J: TRBJ2-1; length: 14; V: TRBV5-1; D: TRBD2; size: .; DNA: TGCGCCAGCAGCGCGGGACTAGGGGTTGATGAGCAGTTCTTC; CDR3: CASSAGLGVDEQFF
J: TRBJ2-2; length: 16; V: TRBV5-1; D: TRBD1; size: .; DNA: TGCGCCAGCAGCTTAGAGACAGGGGGTTCGTACGGGGAGCTGTTTTTT; CDR3: CASSLETGGSYGELFF
J: TRBJ2-1; length: 18; V: TRBV7-8; D: TRBD2; size: many; DNA: TGTGCCAGCAGCTTAGGGTATAGCGGGAGTAGCGCCTACAATGAGCAGTTCTTC; CDR3: CASSLGYSGSSAYNEQFF
J: TRBJ1-1; length: 13; V: TRBV12-3/TRBV12-4; D: .; size: .; DNA: TGTGCCAGCAGTTTACAAAGCCGCACTGAAGCTTTCTTT; CDR3: CASSLQSRTEAFF
J: TRBJ2-1; length: 14; V: TRBV27; D: TRBD2; size: .; DNA: TGTGCCAGCAGTTTCCGGGGAGGGTACAATGAGCAGTTCTTC; CDR3: CASSFRGGYNEQFF
J: TRBJ2-5; length: 14; V: TRBV5-6; D: .; size: many; DNA: TGTGCCAGCAGCCTATCTGGATGGGGGGAGACCCAGTACTTC; CDR3: CASSLSGWGETQYF
J: TRBJ2-3; length: 17; V: TRBV4-1; D: TRBD2; size: .; DNA: TGCGCCAGCAGCCAATTTGGACTAGCGGGAGGGCAAGATACGCAGTATTTT; CDR3: CASSQFGLAGGQDTQYF
J: TRBJ2-7; length: 15; V: TRBV21-1; D: .; size: few; DNA: TGTGCCAGCAGCACCCTCCGCCAGAAAGAGCGCGAGCAGTACTTC; CDR3: CASSTLRQKEREQYF
J: TRBJ2-7; length: 15; V: TRBV5-1; D: .; size: once; DNA: TGCGCCAGCAGCTTGGAGCAGGTTCAAGGCTACGAGCAGTACTTC; CDR3: CASSLEQVQGYEQYF
J: TRBJ2-1; length: 15; V: TRBV20-1; D: TRBD2; size: .; DNA: TGCAGTGCTAGAGATTTGGGACTAGCGAGGAATGAGCAGTTCTTC; CDR3: CSARDLGLARNEQFF